This T cell receptor (beta chain) is drawn from a study of blood T cell repertoires in COVID-19. On the study more broadly: The United States, Italy and Spain were the sources of the acute and convalescent COVID-19 samples. T cells, B-cell-depleted T cells, or PBMCs provided the cDNA or gDNA that served as material.

Original analysis: Researchers report that nucleated cell counts were estimated from reference gene primer amplification. The assay was immunoSEQ multiplex PCR, and TCRdb's table has in-frame clones only and misses some. V and J calls plus clone size are reproduced from that table; the DNA served to infer D and trimming. The table shows 100,000 to 110,000 clones, with approximately 86% occurring only once. The V end lost 2 bases, the J end lost 6 bases, and 5 bases lay between the germline ends. This CDR3 is 12 amino acids long. Germline CDR1 reads SNHLY; CDR2 reads FYNNEI. Sequencing used peripheral blood. The genes are TRBV2 and TRBJ1-5, with D unclear. The receptor was derived from a man aged 50 or older with active or convalescent COVID-19. The CDR3 region has the DNA TGTGCCAGCAGTGAATATGTTCAGCCCCAGCATTTT. Translated, it gives CASSEYVQPQHF.